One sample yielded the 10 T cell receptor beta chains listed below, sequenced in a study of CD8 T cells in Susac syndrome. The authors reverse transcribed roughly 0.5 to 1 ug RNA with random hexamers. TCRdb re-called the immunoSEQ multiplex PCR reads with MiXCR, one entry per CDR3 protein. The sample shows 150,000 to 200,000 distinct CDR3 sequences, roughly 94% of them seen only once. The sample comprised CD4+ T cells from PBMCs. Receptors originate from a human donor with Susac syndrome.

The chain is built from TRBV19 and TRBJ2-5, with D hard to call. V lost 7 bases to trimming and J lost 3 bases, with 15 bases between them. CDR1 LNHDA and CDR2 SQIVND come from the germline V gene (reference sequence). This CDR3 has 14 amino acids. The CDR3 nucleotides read TGTGCCAGTAAGGCGGTTGTACCAAAAGAGACCCAGTACTTC. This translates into CASKAVVPKETQYF.

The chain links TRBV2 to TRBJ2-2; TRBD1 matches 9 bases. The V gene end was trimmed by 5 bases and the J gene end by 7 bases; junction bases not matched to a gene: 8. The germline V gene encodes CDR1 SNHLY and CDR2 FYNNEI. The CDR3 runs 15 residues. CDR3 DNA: TGTGCCAGCAGTACCCCGGGACAGGGCAGCGGGGAGCTGTTTTTT. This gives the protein CASSTPGQGSGELFF.

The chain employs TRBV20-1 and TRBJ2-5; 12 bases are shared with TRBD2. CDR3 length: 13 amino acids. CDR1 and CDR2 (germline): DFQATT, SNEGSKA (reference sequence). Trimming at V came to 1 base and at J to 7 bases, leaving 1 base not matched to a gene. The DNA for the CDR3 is TGCAGTGCTAGAGCGACTAGCGGGGGGACCCAGTACTTC. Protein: CSARATSGGTQYF.

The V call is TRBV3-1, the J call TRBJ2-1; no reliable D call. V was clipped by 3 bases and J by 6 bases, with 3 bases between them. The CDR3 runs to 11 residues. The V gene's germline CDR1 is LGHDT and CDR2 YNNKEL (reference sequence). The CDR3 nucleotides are TGTGCCAGCAGCCACGCCAATGAGCAGTTCTTC. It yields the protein CASSHANEQFF.

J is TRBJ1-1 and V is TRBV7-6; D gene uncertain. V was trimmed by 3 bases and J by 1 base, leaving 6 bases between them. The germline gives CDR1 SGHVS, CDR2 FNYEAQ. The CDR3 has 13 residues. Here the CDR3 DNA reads TGTGCCAGCAGCTTTAGCGGGAACACTGAAGCTTTCTTT. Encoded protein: CASSFSGNTEAFF.

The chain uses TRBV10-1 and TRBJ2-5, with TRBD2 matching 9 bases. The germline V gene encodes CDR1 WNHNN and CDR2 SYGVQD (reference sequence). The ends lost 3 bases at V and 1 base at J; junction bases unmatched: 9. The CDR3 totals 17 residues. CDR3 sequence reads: CASSDFETSGAQETQYF. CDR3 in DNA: TGCGCCAGCAGTGACTTCGAGACTAGCGGAGCCCAAGAGACCCAGTACTTC.

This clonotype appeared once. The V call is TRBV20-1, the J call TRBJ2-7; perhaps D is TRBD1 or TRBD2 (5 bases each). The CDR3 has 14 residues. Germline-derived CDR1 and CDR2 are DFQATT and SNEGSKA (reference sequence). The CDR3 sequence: CSAAPGASPYEQYF. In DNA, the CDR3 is TGCAGCGCCGCCCCCGGGGCCTCGCCCTACGAGCAGTACTTC.

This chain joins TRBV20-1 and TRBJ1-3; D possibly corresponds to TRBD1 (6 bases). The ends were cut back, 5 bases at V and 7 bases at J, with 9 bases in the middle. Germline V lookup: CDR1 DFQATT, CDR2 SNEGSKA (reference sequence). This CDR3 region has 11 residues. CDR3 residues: CSAWQGNTIYF. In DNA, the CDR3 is TGCAGTGCTTGGCAGGGGAACACCATATATTTT.

The CDR3 here is CASSFEAGNGYTF. Written as DNA, the CDR3 is TGTGCCAGCAGCTTTGAGGCGGGGAATGGCTACACCTTC. V is TRBV5-5 and J is TRBJ1-2; D is unresolved. CDR1 and CDR2 (germline): SGHKS, YYEKEE (reference sequence). The V end was cut by 2 bases, the J end by 6 bases, with 11 bases between. The CDR3 consists of 13 residues.

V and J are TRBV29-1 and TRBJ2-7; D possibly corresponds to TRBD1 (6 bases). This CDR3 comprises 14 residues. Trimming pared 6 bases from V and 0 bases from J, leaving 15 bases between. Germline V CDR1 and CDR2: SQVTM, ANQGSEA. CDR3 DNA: TGCAGCGTGAGACAGGATACAACCTCCTACGAGCAGTACTTC. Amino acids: CSVRQDTTSYEQYF.